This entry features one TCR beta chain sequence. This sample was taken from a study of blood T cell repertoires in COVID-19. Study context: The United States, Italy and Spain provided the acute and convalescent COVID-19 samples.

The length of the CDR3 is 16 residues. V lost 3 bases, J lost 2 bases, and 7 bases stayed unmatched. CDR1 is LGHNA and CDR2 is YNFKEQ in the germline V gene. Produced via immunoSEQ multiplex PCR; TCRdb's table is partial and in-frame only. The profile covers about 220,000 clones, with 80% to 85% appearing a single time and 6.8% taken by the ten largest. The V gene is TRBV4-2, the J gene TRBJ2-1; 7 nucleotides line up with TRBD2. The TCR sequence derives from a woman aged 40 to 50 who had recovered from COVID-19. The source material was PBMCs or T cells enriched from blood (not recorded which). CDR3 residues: CASSQLIGLAYNEQFF. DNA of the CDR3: TGTGCCAGCAGCCAGTTGATCGGACTAGCCTACAATGAGCAGTTCTTC.